This entry describes one T cell receptor (beta chain). The length of the CDR3 is 15 residues. The V and J ends lost 5 bases and 7 bases, in that order; junction bases with no gene match: 12. Per germline, CDR1 GTSNPN and CDR2 SVGIG (reference sequence). In the study's own analysis: Amplification of reference gene primers was used by the study to estimate nucleated cell counts. Some clones are missing from TCRdb's copy, which holds only in-frame ones; the method was immunoSEQ multiplex PCR. From that table come the V and J calls and clone size; the DNA was used to work out D and trimming. The sample yields fewer than 250,000 clones, 80% to 90% seen once. This record belongs to a study of blood T cell repertoires in COVID-19. Whole-study context: COVID-19 samples from acute and convalescent phases originated in the United States, Italy and Spain. Sample material is recorded as cDNA or gDNA derived from T cells, B-cell-depleted T cells, or PBMCs.

The chain uses TRBV30 and TRBJ2-1; TRBD2 matches at 9 bases. The sequenced sample consisted of peripheral blood. The source is a man aged 50 or older with acute or convalescent COVID-19. CDR3 loop: CAWGGLAGRRNEQFF. Written as DNA, the CDR3 is TGTGCCTGGGGGGGTCTAGCGGGGCGTCGGAATGAGCAGTTCTTC.